This TCR beta chain was recovered during a study of shared clonotypes between healthy human individuals. Trimming left V 5 bases short and J 7 bases short, with 14 bases between. Per germline, CDR1 MDHEN and CDR2 SYDVKM. This CDR3 is 13 amino acids long. Original methodology: Without quality scores, immunoSEQ junctional reads could not be filtered like full-length reads. TCRdb's copy holds only in-frame clones and misses some; the assay was immunoSEQ multiplex PCR. The DNA was the basis for D and trimming; V, J and clone size are from that table. Here the sample spans millions of clones, roughly 93% being singletons. With regard to this clone: Its antigen is as yet unknown.

Study-wide points: Clonotypes that were shared across a few donors made up around 5% of naive CD4 clonotypes.

This TCR was recovered from a man between 18 and 35 years old in good health. Some clones in this sample may be carry-over from other donors' samples. The J gene is TRBJ1-2, the V gene TRBV28; tentative D call: TRBD1 (5 bases). The sample taken for sequencing was naive CD4+ T cells from PBMCs. The subset was: CD45RA+ positively selected. The CDR3 bases are TGTGCCAGCAGTAGACAGCTTCTAGGTGGCTACACCTTC. Protein sequence: CASSRQLLGGYTF.